This T cell receptor (beta chain) appears in the sequencing data of a study of shared clonotypes between healthy human individuals. A note on this clone: Its antigen remains unknown.

Whole-study findings and limits: Generally, naive subsets (rather than memory subsets) showed larger estimated richness.

Germline CDR1 KGHSH, CDR2 LQKENI. The CDR3 spans 15 residues. Losses at the gene ends were 2 bases for V and 5 bases for J; bases not matched to a gene: 5. Method: immunoSEQ multiplex PCR; TCRdb's copy keeps in-frame clones and lacks some. Of roughly 1.5 million clones in the sample, approximately 98% were seen once. The chain employs TRBV18 and TRBJ2-1; the match to TRBD1 covers 8 bases. This TCR was recovered from a man aged 30 to 39 in good health. Input material: naive CD4+ T cells sorted from blood. Subset defined: CD45RA+ positively selected. The CDR3, as DNA: TGTGCCAGCTCACCAAGGACAGGGTTTGACAATGAGCAGTTCTTC. Its translation: CASSPRTGFDNEQFF.